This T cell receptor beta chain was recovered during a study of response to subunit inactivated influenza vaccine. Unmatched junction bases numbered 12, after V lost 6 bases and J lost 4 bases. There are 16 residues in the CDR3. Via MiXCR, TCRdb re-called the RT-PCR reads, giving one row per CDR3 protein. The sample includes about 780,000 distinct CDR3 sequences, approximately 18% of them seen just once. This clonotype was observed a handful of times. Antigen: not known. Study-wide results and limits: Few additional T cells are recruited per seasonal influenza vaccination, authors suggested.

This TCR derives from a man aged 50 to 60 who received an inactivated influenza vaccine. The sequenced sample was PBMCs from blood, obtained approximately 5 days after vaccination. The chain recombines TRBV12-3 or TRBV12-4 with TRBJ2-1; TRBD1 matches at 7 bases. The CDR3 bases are TGTGCCAGCAGGCCGAGACAGGGAATATGGTACAATGAGCAGTTCTTC. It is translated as CASRPRQGIWYNEQFF.